This T cell receptor (beta chain) derives from a study of blood T cell repertoires in COVID-19. As for the study in general: T cells, B-cell-depleted T cells, or PBMCs provided the cDNA or gDNA that served as material.

Generated by immunoSEQ multiplex PCR, the TCRdb table keeps only in-frame clones and is missing some. Of some 190,000 clones listed, about 82% are singletons. Germline V gives CDR1 SGHKS, CDR2 YYEKEE (reference sequence). The CDR3 runs to 15 residues. V was clipped by 4 bases and J by 10 bases; unmatched bases: 11. The sequenced sample consisted of PBMCs or T cells enriched from blood (not recorded which). The chain joins TRBV5-5 to TRBJ2-1; 10 nucleotides match TRBD1. The TCR comes from a man aged 35 to 55 with acute COVID-19. Written as DNA, the CDR3 is TGTGCCAGCAGCATGGCGACAGGGGGCTTTCGCGAGCAGTTCTTC. It codes for CASSMATGGFREQFF.